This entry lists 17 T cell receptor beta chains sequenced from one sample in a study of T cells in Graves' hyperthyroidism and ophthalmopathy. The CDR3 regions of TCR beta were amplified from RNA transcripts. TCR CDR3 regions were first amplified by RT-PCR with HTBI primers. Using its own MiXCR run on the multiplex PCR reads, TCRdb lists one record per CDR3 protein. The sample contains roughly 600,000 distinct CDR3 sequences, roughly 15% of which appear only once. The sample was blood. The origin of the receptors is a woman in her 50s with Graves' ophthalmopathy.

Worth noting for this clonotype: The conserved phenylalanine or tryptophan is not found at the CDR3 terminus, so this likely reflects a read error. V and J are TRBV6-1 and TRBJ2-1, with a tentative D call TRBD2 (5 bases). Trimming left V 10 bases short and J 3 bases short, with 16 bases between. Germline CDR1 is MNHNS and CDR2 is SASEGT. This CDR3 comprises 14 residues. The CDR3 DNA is TGTGCCACCGGAACTAGGTTGCACTACAATGAGCAGTTCCTC. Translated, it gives CATGTRLHYNEQFL.

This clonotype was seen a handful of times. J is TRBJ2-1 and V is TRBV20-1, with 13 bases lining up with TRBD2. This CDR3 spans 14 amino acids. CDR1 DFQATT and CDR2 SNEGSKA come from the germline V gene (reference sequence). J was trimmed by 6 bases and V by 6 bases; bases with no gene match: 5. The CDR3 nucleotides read TGCAGTGCCTCGGGACTAGCGGGAACCAATGAGCAGTTCTTC. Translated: CSASGLAGTNEQFF.

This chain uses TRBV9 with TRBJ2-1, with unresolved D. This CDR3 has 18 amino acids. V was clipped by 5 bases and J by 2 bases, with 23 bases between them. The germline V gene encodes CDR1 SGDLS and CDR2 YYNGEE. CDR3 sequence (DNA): TGTGCCAGCAGTCCCTCAAAAATGGGCCCCCCGACCTACAATGAGCAGTTCTTC. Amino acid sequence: CASSPSKMGPPTYNEQFF.

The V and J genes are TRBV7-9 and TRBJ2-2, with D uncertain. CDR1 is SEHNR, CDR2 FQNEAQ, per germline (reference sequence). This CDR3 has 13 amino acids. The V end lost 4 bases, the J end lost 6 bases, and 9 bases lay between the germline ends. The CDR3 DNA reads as TGTGCCAGCAGCTCCTCTGGGGCCGGGGAGCTGTTTTTT. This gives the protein CASSSSGAGELFF.

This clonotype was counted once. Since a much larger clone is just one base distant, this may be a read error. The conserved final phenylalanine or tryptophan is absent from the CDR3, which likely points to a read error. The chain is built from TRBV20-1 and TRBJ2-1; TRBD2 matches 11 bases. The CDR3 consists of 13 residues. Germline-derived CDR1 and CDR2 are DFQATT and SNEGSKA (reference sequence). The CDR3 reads CSFSGRARNEQFL. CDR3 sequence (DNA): TGCAGCTTTAGCGGGAGGGCCCGCAATGAGCAGTTCCTC.

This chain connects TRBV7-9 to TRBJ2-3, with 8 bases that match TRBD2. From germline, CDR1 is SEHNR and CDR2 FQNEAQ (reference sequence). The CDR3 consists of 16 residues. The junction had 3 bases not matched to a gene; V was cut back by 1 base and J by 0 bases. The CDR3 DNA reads TGTGCCAGCAGCTTAGTTGCTAGCGGGAGCACAGATACGCAGTATTTT. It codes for CASSLVASGSTDTQYF.

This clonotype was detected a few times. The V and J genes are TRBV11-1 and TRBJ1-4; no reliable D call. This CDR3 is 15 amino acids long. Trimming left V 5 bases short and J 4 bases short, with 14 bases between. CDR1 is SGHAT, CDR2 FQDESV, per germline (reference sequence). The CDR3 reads CASSLRGGHNEKLFF. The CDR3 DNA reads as TGTGCCAGCAGCCTCCGAGGAGGTCATAATGAAAAACTGTTTTTT.

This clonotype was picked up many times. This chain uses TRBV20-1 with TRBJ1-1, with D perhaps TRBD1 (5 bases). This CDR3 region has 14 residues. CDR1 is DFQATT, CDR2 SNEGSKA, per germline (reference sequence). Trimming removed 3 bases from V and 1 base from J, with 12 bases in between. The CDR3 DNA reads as TGCAGTGCTAGGGGGACGGGAGGGAACACTGAAGCTTTCTTT. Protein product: CSARGTGGNTEAFF.

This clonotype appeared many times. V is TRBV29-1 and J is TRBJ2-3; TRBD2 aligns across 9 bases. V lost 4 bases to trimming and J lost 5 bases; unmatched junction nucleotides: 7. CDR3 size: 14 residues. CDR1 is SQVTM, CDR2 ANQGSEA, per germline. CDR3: CSVVAGGSGDTQYF. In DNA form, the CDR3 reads TGCAGCGTTGTGGCGGGAGGGTCAGGAGATACGCAGTATTTT.

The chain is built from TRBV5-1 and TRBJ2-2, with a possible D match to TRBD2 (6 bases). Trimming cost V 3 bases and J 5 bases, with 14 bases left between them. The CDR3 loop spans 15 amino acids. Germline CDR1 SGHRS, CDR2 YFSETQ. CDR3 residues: CASSSKSGLTGELFF. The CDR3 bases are TGCGCCAGCAGCTCTAAATCTGGACTAACCGGGGAGCTGTTTTTT.

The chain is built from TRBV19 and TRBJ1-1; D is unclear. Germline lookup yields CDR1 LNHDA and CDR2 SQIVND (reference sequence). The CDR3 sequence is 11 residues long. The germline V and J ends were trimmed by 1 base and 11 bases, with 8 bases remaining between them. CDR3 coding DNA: TGTGCCAGTAGTATAGCCAGTGGTGCTTTCTTT. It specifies CASSIASGAFF.

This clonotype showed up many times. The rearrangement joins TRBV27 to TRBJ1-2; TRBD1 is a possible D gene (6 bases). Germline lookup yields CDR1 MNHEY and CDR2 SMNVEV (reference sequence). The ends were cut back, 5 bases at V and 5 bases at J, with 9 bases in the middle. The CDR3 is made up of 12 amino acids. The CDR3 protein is CASSNQGYGYTF. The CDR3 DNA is TGTGCCAGCAGTAATCAGGGGTATGGCTACACCTTC.

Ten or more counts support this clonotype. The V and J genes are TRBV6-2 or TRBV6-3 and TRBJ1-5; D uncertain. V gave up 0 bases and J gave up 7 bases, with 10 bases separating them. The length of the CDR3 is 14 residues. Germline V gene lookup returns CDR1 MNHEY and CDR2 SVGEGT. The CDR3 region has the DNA TGTGCCAGCAGTTACTCGACGAGAGAGCAGCCCCAGCATTTT. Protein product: CASSYSTREQPQHF.

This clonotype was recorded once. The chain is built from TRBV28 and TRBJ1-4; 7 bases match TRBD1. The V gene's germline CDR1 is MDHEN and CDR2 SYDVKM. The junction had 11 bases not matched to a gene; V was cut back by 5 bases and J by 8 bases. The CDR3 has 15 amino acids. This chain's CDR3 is CASSEYDRVEEKLFF. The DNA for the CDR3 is TGTGCCAGCAGTGAATACGACAGGGTTGAAGAAAAACTGTTTTTT. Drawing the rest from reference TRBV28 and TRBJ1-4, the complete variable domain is DVKVTQSSRYLVKRTGEKVFLECVQDMDHENMFWYRQDPGLGLRLIYFSYDVKMKEKGDIPEGYSVSREKKERFSLILESASTNQTSMYLCASSEYDRVEEKLFFGSGTQLSVL.

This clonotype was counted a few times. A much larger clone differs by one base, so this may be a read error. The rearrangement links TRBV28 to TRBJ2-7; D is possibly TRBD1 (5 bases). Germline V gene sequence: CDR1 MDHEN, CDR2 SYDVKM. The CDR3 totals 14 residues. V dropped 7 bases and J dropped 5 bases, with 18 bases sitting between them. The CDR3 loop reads CASTDWQGLDEQYF. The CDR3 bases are TGTGCCAGCACCGATTGGCAGGGTCTCGACGAGCAGTACTTC.

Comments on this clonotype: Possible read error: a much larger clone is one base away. The CDR3 reads CASSPNRPGNSLLHF. Here the CDR3 DNA reads TGTGCCAGCAGCCCAAACCGCCCAGGGAATTCACTCCTCCACTTT. This sequence joins TRBV7-2 and TRBJ1-6; possibly TRBD1 for D (5 bases). The V gene's germline CDR1 is SGHTA and CDR2 FQGNSA. The CDR3 contains 15 residues.

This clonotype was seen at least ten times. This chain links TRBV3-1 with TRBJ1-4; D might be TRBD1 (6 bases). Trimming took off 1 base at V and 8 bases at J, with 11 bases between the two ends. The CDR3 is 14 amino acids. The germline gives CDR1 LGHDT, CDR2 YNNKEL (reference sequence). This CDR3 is CASSQVAGGEKLFF. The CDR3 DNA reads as TGTGCCAGCAGCCAAGTTGCGGGGGGCGAAAAACTGTTTTTT.